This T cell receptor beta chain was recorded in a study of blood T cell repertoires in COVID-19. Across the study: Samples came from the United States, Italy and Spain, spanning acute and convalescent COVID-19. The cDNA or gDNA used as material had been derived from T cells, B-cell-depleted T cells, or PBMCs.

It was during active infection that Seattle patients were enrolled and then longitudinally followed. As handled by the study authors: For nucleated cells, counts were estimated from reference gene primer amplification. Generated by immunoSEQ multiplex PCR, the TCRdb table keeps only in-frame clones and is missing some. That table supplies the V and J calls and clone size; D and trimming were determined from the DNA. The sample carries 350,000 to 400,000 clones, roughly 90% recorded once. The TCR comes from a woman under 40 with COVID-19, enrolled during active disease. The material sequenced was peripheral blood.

The CDR3 DNA reads TGTGCCAGCAGTTACGGGGGGATTAATGAAAAACTGTTTTTT. It translates to CASSYGGINEKLFF. The chain uses TRBV6-5 and TRBJ1-4; D is possibly TRBD1 (5 bases). The germline CDR1 and CDR2 sequences are MNHEY and SVGAGI. The CDR3 spans 14 residues. V was clipped by 2 bases and J by 4 bases, with 8 bases between them.